The present TCR beta chain was sequenced within a study of technical replicates of blood from several donors. The germline V gene has CDR1 MNHEY and CDR2 SMNVEV (reference sequence). The CDR3 runs 15 residues. V lost 0 bases, J lost 12 bases, and 2 bases stayed unmatched. Sequenced by immunoSEQ multiplex PCR; TCRdb stores in-frame clones only, minus some. The sample includes under 20,000 clones, about 89% of them seen just once. The table lists this clone with a count of one. The sample consisted of PBMCs. The sequence came from a human donor in good health. The rearrangement uses TRBV27 and TRBJ2-1; 16 bases line up with TRBD2. The CDR3 DNA sequence: TGTGCCAGCAGTTTATCAGGGACTAGCGGGAGGGCGCAGTTCTTC. It specifies CASSLSGTSGRAQFF.